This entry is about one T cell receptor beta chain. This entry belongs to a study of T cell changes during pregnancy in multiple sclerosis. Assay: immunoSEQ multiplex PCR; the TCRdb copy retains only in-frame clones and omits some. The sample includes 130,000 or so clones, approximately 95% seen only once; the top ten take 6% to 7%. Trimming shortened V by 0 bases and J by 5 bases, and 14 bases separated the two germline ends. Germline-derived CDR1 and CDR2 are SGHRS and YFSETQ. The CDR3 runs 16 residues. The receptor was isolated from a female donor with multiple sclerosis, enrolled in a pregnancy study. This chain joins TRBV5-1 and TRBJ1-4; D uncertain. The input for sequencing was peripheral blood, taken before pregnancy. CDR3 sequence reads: CASSLDAAGGNEKLFF. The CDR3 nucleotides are TGCGCCAGCAGCTTGGACGCGGCGGGTGGGAATGAAAAACTGTTTTTT.